The 4 T cell receptor beta chains below come from one sample, sequenced in a study of blood T cell repertoires in COVID-19. Data came from immunoSEQ multiplex PCR; TCRdb stores just in-frame clones and leaves some out. The sample comprises 150,000 or so clones, over 60% of which are singletons, and around 4.8% rests with the top ten. Sample: peripheral blood. Receptors originate from a woman aged 80 or over with active or convalescent COVID-19.

V is TRBV3-1 (or the pseudogene TRBV3-2) and J is TRBJ1-1, with D perhaps TRBD1 (6 bases). This CDR3 contains 18 residues. Germline lookup yields CDR1 LGHDT and CDR2 YNNKEL (reference sequence). V was cut by 0 bases and J by 0 bases, with 17 bases left in between. The CDR3 region has the DNA TGTGCCAGCAGCCAAGAGGGTCAGGGGAGGGGCATGAACACTGAAGCTTTCTTT. Amino acid sequence: CASSQEGQGRGMNTEAFF.

The chain employs TRBV19 and TRBJ1-1; D is ambiguous. Between the trimmed V and J ends, which lost 3 bases and 1 base, there was a span of 6 bases. The CDR3 length is 13 residues. Germline loops: CDR1 LNHDA, CDR2 SQIVND (reference sequence). CDR3 sequence: CASSIGRNTEAFF. The DNA of the CDR3 is TGTGCCAGTAGTATTGGCAGGAACACTGAAGCTTTCTTT.

DNA for the CDR3: TGCGCCAGCAGCTGGGGGGGGGAAAGATTCAATGAGCAGTTCTTC. Its protein is CASSWGGERFNEQFF. V gene TRBV4-1 combines with J gene TRBJ2-1; 7 nucleotides line up with TRBD2. Looked up from germline, CDR1 is MGHRA and CDR2 is YSYEKL. This CDR3 contains 15 residues. The ends lost 5 bases at V and 6 bases at J; junction bases unmatched: 10.

V is TRBV6-5 and J is TRBJ1-1; TRBD1 matches at 9 bases. V gave up 7 bases and J gave up 4 bases; unmatched junction bases: 7. Germline V gene sequence: CDR1 MNHEY, CDR2 SVGAGI. The CDR3 sequence is 14 residues long. CDR3 coding DNA: TGTGCCAGCACGTCGGGGACAGGGTTCACTGAAGCTTTCTTT. This translates into CASTSGTGFTEAFF.